The clone carrying this T cell receptor beta chain was counted only a few times. Its antigen is unknown. A single base separates this from a much larger clone, so it may be a read error. The germline gives CDR1 SQVTM, CDR2 ANQGSEA. The V and J ends lost 4 bases and 6 bases respectively, with 9 bases between them. This CDR3 region has 12 residues. The record originates from a study of Graves' ophthalmopathy and Graves' hyperthyroidism. Study at large: No ophthalmopathy within 18 months of follow-up signified stable hyperthyroidism. Broader study findings: Using a 13-signature model, the authors split ophthalmopathy from stable hyperthyroidism, with 87.88% sensitivity and 75% to 82% specificity.

The authors enrolled newly diagnosed hyperthyroidism patients aged 18 to 65 with under 2 months' duration. Patients were excluded if they had other autoimmune diseases or uncontrolled infections, and likewise if pregnancy or lactation applied. Amplification from RNA transcripts yielded the TCR beta CDR3 regions. The library came from an HTBI-primed first-round RT-PCR and a second-round multiplex PCR. TCRdb called the multiplex PCR reads again in MiXCR, with one record for every CDR3 protein. Of around 1,000,000 distinct CDR3 sequences listed, 35% to 40% are singletons. The sample consisted of peripheral blood or thyroid tissue (not recorded which). This TCR came from an adult man with Graves' hyperthyroidism. This rearrangement joins TRBV29-1 to TRBJ2-2; D possibly uses TRBD1 or TRBD2 (5 bases each). The CDR3 region is CSVGGVAGELFF. The CDR3 nucleotides are TGCAGCGTTGGAGGGGTCGCCGGGGAGCTGTTTTTT.